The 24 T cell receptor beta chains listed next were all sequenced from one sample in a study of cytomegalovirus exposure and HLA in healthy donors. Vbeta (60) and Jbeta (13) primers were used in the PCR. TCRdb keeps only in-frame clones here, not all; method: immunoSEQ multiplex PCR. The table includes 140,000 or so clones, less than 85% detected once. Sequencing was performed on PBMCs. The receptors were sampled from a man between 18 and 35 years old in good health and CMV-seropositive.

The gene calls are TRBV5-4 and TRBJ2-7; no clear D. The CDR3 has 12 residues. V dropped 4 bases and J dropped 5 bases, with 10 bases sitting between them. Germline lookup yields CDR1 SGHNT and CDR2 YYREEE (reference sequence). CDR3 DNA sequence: TGTGCCAGCAGCCTCAACAAAAACGAGCAGTACTTC. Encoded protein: CASSLNKNEQYF.

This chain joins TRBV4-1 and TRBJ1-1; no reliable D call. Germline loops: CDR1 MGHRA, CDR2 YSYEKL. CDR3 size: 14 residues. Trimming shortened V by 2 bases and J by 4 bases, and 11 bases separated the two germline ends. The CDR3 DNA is TGCGCCAGCAGCCAACCGACTAGGCTCACTGAAGCTTTCTTT. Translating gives CASSQPTRLTEAFF.

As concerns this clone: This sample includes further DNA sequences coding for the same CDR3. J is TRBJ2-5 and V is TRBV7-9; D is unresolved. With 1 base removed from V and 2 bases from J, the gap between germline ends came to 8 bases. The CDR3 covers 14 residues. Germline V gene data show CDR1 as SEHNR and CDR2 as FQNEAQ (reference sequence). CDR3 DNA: TGTGCCAGCAGCTTAGTTGGCAGGCAAGAGACCCAGTACTTC. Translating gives CASSLVGRQETQYF.

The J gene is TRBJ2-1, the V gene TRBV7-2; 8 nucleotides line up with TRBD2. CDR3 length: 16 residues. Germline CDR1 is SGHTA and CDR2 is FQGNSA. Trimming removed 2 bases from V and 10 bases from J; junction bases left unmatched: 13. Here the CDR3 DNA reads TGTGCCAGCAGCTTATGGGTCAGCGGGAGCTTCCTGGAGCAGTTCTTC. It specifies CASSLWVSGSFLEQFF.

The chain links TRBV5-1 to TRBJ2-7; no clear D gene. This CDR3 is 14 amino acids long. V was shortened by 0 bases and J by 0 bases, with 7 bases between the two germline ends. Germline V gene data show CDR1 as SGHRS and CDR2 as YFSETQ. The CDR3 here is CASSLGGSSYEQYF. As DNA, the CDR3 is TGCGCCAGCAGCTTGGGCGGCAGCTCCTACGAGCAGTACTTC. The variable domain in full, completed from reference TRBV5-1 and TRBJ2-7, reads KAGVTQTPRYLIKTRGQQVTLSCSPISGHRSVSWYQQTPGQGLQFLFEYFSETQRNKGNFPGRFSGRQFSNSRSEMNVSTLELGDSALYLCASSLGGSSYEQYFGPGTRLTVT.

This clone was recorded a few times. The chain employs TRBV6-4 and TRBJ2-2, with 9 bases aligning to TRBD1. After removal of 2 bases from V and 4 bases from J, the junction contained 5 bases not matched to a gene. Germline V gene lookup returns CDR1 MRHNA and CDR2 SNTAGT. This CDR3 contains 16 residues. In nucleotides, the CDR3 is TGTGCCAGCAGTGACGGGGAGACAGGGGGCACCGGGGAGCTGTTTTTT. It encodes CASSDGETGGTGELFF.

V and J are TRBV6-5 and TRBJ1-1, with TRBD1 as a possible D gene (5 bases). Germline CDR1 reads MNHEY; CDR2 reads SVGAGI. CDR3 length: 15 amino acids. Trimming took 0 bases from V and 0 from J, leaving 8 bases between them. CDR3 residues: CASSYSWGVNTEAFF. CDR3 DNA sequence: TGTGCCAGCAGTTACTCTTGGGGGGTGAACACTGAAGCTTTCTTT.

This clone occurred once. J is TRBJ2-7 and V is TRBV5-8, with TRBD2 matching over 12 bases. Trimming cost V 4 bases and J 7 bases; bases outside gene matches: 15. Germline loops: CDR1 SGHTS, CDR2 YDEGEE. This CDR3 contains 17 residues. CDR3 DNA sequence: TGTGCCAGCAGCGCCACGACTAGCGGGAGAGGTCGTGGAGAGCAGTACTTC. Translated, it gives CASSATTSGRGRGEQYF.

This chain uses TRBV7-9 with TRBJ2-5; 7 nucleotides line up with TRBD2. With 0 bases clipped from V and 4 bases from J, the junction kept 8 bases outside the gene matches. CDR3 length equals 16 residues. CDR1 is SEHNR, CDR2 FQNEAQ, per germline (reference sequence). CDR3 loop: CASSLAGGVLGETQYF. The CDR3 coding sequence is TGTGCCAGCAGCTTAGCGGGAGGGGTTCTGGGAGAGACCCAGTACTTC.

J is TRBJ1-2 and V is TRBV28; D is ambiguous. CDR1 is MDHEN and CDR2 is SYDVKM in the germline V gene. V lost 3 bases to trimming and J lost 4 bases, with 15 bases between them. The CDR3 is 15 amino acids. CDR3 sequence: CASSLAPSYVYGYTF. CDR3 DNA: TGTGCCAGCAGTTTGGCCCCGTCTTACGTCTATGGCTACACCTTC.

CDR3 DNA: TGTGCCAGCAGCTTAGACAGGGGCCTAGGTTCACCCCTCCACTTT. The encoded protein is CASSLDRGLGSPLHF. The V call is TRBV7-6, the J call TRBJ1-6, with 7 bases fitting TRBD1. V was clipped by 1 base and J by 9 bases; unmatched bases: 6. Germline CDR1 reads SGHVS; CDR2 reads FNYEAQ. The CDR3 covers 15 residues.

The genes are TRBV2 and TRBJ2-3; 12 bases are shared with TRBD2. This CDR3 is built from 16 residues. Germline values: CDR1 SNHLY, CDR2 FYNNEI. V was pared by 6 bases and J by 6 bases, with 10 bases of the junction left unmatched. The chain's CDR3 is CASRVGLAGGRDTQYF. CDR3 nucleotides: TGTGCCAGCAGGGTCGGGCTAGCGGGGGGGAGGGATACGCAGTATTTT.

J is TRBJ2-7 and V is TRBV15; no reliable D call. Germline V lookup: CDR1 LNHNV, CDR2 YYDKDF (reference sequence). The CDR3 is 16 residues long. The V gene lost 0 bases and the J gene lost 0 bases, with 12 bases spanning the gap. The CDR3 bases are TGTGCCACCAGCAGAGATCAGCGCCGGATCTCCTACGAGCAGTACTTC. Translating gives CATSRDQRRISYEQYF.

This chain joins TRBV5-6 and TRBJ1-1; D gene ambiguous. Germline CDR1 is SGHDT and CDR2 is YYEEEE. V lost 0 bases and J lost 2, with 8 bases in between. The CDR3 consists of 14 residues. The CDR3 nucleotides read TGTGCCAGCAGCTTGGTCGCACAAAACACTGAAGCTTTCTTT. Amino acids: CASSLVAQNTEAFF.

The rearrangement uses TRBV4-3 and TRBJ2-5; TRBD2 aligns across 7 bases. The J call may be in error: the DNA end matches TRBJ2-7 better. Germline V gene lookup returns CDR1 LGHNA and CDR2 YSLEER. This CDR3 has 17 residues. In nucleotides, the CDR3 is TGCGCCAGCAGCCAAGGCTGGGGGGGAGGGGTCGCTTACGAGCAGTACTTC. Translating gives CASSQGWGGGVAYEQYF.

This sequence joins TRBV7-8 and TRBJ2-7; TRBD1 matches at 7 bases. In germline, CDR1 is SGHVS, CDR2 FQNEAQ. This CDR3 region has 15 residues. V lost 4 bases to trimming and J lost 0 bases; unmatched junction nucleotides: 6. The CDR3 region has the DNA TGTGCCAGCAGCTCGGAACAGGGGCACTCCTACGAGCAGTACTTC. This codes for CASSSEQGHSYEQYF.

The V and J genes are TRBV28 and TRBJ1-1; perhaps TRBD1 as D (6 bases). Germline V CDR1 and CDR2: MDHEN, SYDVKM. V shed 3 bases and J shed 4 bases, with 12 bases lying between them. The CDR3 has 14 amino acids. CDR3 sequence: CASSFWGRATEAFF. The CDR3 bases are TGTGCCAGCAGTTTTTGGGGGCGGGCCACTGAAGCTTTCTTT.

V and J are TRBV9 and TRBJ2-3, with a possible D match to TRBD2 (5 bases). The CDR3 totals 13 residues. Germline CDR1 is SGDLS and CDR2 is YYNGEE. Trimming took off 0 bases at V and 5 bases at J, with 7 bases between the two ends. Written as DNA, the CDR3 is TGTGCCAGCAGCGTAGGAGGAGGAGATACGCAGTATTTT. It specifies CASSVGGGDTQYF.

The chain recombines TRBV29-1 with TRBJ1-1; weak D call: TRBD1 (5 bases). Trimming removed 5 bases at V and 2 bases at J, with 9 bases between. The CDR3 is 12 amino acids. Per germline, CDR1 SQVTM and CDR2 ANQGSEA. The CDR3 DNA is TGCAGCGTTTTAGACAGAAACACTGAAGCTTTCTTT. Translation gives CSVLDRNTEAFF.

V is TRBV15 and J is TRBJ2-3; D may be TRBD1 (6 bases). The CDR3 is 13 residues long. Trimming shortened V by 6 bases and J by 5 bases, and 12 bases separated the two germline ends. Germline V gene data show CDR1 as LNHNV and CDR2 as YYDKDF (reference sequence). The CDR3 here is CATRRGSGDTQYF. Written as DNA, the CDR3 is TGTGCCACCAGGAGGGGGTCGGGAGATACGCAGTATTTT. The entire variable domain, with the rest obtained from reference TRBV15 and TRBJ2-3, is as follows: DAMVIQNPRYQVTQFGKPVTLSCSQTLNHNVMYWYQQKSSQAPKLLFHYYDKDFNNEADTPDNFQSRRPNTSFCFLDIRSPGLGDTAMYLCATRRGSGDTQYFGPGTRLTVL.

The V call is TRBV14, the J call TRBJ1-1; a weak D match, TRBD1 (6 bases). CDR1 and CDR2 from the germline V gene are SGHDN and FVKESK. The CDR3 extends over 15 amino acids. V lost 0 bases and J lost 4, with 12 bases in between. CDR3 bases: TGTGCCAGCAGCCAAGATCCAGGGGTGTTCACTGAAGCTTTCTTT. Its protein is CASSQDPGVFTEAFF.

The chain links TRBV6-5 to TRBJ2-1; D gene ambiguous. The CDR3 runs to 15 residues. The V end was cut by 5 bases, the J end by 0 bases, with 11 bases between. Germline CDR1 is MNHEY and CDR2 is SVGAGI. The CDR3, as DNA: TGTGCCAGCAGTACCGGGTATAGCTCCTACAATGAGCAGTTCTTC. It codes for CASSTGYSSYNEQFF.

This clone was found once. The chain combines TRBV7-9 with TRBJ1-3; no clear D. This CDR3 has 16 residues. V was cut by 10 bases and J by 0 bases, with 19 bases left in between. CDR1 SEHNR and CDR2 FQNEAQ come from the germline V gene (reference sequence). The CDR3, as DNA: TGTGCCATCAAAGTACCCTCGGGGTACTCTGGAAACACCATATATTTT. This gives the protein CAIKVPSGYSGNTIYF.

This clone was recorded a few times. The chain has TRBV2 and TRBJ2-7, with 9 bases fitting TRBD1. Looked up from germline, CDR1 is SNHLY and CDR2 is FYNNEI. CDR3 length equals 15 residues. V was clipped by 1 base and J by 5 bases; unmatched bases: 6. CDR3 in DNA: TGTGCCAGCAGTGAAGACCGGACAGGGGCTGACGAGCAGTACTTC. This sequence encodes CASSEDRTGADEQYF.